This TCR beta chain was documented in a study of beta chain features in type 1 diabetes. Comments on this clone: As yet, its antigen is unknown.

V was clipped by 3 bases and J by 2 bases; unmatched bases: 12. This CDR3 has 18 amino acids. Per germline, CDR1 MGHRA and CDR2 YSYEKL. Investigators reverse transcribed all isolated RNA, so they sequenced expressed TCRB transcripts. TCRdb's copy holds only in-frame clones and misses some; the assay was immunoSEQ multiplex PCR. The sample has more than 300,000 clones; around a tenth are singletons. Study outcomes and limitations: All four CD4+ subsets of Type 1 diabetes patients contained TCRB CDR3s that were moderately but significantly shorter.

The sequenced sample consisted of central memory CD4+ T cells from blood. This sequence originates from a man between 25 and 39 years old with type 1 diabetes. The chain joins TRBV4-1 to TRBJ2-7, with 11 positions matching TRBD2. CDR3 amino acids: CASSQPKILAGAPYEQYF. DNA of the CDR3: TGCGCCAGCAGCCAGCCAAAGATACTAGCGGGAGCCCCCTACGAGCAGTACTTC.